This entry concerns a single T cell receptor (beta chain). Some clones are missing from TCRdb's copy, which holds only in-frame ones; the method was immunoSEQ multiplex PCR. The sample lists tens of thousands of clones, 87% occurring once. This entry belongs to a study of OX40 agonist ivuxolimab in advanced cancers. As for the study in general: Subjects had a mean age of about 60 years, with a range of roughly 20 to 79; about 83% were male.

CDR1 and CDR2 from the germline V gene are MNHEY and SVGAGI. This CDR3 has 15 amino acids. Trimming left V 0 bases short and J 3 bases short, with 9 bases between. The gene calls are TRBV6-5 and TRBJ1-5; no definite D call. The TCR originated in an adult with an advanced solid tumor such as melanoma, head and neck, liver or kidney cancer. The input for sequencing was CD4+ or CD8+ T cells sorted from blood, taken in a trial of the OX40 agonist ivuxolimab. CDR3 in amino acids: CASSYSFGNNQPQHF. CDR3 sequence (DNA): TGTGCCAGCAGTTACTCGTTCGGAAACAATCAGCCCCAGCATTTT.